The entry that follows covers one T cell receptor (beta chain) sequence. Generated by immunoSEQ multiplex PCR, the TCRdb table keeps only in-frame clones and is missing some. The table has a few hundred thousand clones, approximately 83% seen once. This entry is derived from a study of blood T cell repertoires in COVID-19. Germline values: CDR1 SGHVS, CDR2 FQNEAQ. Trimming cost V 4 bases and J 5 bases; bases outside gene matches: 13. The CDR3 loop spans 18 amino acids. The V and J genes are TRBV7-8 and TRBJ1-6; 8 nucleotides align to TRBD1. The TCR sequence derives from a man younger than 45 who had recovered from COVID-19. Sequenced input: peripheral blood. The CDR3 DNA reads as TGTGCCAGCAGCTCTCCGCCCGACAGGGGCAATGATAATTCACCCCTCCACTTT. Translated, it gives CASSSPPDRGNDNSPLHF.